This is a list of T cell receptor beta chains from one sample in a study of control samples from healthy donors and cancer patients. Measured with immunoSEQ multiplex PCR; TCRdb has only the in-frame clones, and not every one. Of around 130,000 clones in the sample, around nine tenths were seen once. The sequenced sample consisted of blood. Source of these receptors: a man between 45 and 60 years old in good health. Each CDR3 is given with its conserved first and last residue. The order of the fields is J gene, V gene, clone size, D gene, CDR3 protein, CDR3 DNA. A D gene is named only where the DNA matches it firmly. Rows may omit the clone size; those that give it use once, few, many or a size class.

j_call: TRBJ2-7
v_call: TRBV2
clone_size: .
d_call: .
cdr3_aa: CASSPQGYEQYF
cdr3_nt: TGTGCCAGCTCCCCACAAGGTTACGAGCAGTACTTC

j_call: TRBJ2-7
v_call: TRBV7-8
clone_size: few
d_call: .
cdr3_aa: CASSLVSFVGRGGYEQYF
cdr3_nt: TGTGCCAGCAGCTTAGTATCTTTTGTGGGGCGGGGTGGCTACGAGCAGTACTTC

j_call: TRBJ2-3
v_call: TRBV9
clone_size: .
d_call: TRBD1
cdr3_aa: CASSVGTGYDTQYF
cdr3_nt: TGTGCCAGCAGCGTCGGGACAGGGTACGATACGCAGTATTTT

j_call: TRBJ2-3
v_call: TRBV19
clone_size: .
d_call: .
cdr3_aa: CASRDRGVPSTDTQYF
cdr3_nt: TGTGCCAGTAGGGATAGGGGAGTACCTAGCACAGATACGCAGTATTTT

j_call: TRBJ1-1
v_call: TRBV11-2
clone_size: .
d_call: .
cdr3_aa: CASSWILGGSTEAFF
cdr3_nt: TGTGCCAGCAGCTGGATACTCGGGGGGTCCACTGAAGCTTTCTTT

j_call: TRBJ2-5
v_call: TRBV5-1
clone_size: .
d_call: .
cdr3_aa: CASSSGDSRETQYF
cdr3_nt: TGCGCCAGCAGCTCAGGGGATAGTAGAGAGACCCAGTACTTC

j_call: TRBJ1-2
v_call: TRBV29-1
clone_size: .
d_call: TRBD1
cdr3_aa: CSAGQEDGYYGYTF
cdr3_nt: TGCAGCGCGGGACAGGAAGACGGGTACTATGGCTACACCTTC

j_call: TRBJ2-3
v_call: TRBV12-3/TRBV12-4
clone_size: .
d_call: .
cdr3_aa: CASSFGPSDTQYF
cdr3_nt: TGTGCCAGCAGTTTCGGACCTTCAGATACGCAGTATTTT

j_call: TRBJ2-5
v_call: TRBV7-9
clone_size: .
d_call: .
cdr3_aa: CASSFPLLVPEETQYF
cdr3_nt: TGTGCCAGCAGCTTCCCCTTACTCGTGCCCGAAGAGACCCAGTACTTC

j_call: TRBJ2-5
v_call: TRBV24-1
clone_size: .
d_call: .
cdr3_aa: CATSGQNQETQYF
cdr3_nt: TGTGCCACCAGTGGACAGAACCAAGAGACCCAGTACTTC

j_call: TRBJ2-3
v_call: TRBV5-5
clone_size: .
d_call: .
cdr3_aa: CASSQLVGTQYF
cdr3_nt: TGTGCCAGCAGTCAGCTGGTTGGCACGCAGTATTTT

j_call: TRBJ2-6
v_call: TRBV5-1
clone_size: .
d_call: .
cdr3_aa: CASSQGYSGANVLTF
cdr3_nt: TGCGCCAGCAGCCAGGGTTACTCTGGGGCCAACGTCCTGACTTTC

j_call: TRBJ2-5
v_call: TRBV5-1
clone_size: once
d_call: TRBD1
cdr3_aa: CASSYGQGSQETQYF
cdr3_nt: TGCGCCAGCAGCTACGGACAGGGGTCCCAAGAGACCCAGTACTTC

j_call: TRBJ2-1
v_call: TRBV6-1
clone_size: .
d_call: .
cdr3_aa: CASSEARLVVEQFF
cdr3_nt: TGTGCCAGCAGTGAAGCGCGGCTGGTTGTTGAGCAGTTCTTC

j_call: TRBJ1-5
v_call: TRBV30
clone_size: .
d_call: .
cdr3_aa: CAWSVHSLNQPQHF
cdr3_nt: TGTGCCTGGAGTGTACATAGTCTTAATCAGCCCCAGCATTTT

j_call: TRBJ1-5
v_call: TRBV25-1
clone_size: .
d_call: .
cdr3_aa: CASSEDRFSNQPQHF
cdr3_nt: TGTGCCAGCAGTGAAGACAGGTTTAGCAATCAGCCCCAGCATTTT

j_call: TRBJ1-2
v_call: TRBV29-1
clone_size: .
d_call: TRBD1
cdr3_aa: CSVSDRRANYGYTF
cdr3_nt: TGCAGCGTTTCGGACAGGAGAGCTAACTATGGCTACACCTTC

j_call: TRBJ2-7
v_call: TRBV11-2
clone_size: .
d_call: TRBD1
cdr3_aa: CASSFTGTGSYEQYF
cdr3_nt: TGTGCCAGCAGCTTCACAGGGACAGGTTCCTACGAGCAGTACTTC

j_call: TRBJ2-3
v_call: TRBV29-1
clone_size: .
d_call: .
cdr3_aa: CSVRGTDTQYF
cdr3_nt: TGCAGCGTCAGGGGCACAGATACGCAGTATTTT

j_call: TRBJ1-4
v_call: TRBV5-1
clone_size: .
d_call: .
cdr3_aa: CASSKQGVATNEKLFF
cdr3_nt: TGCGCCAGCAGCAAACAGGGAGTTGCAACTAATGAAAAACTGTTTTTT

j_call: TRBJ1-4
v_call: TRBV3-1/TRBV3-2
clone_size: .
d_call: .
cdr3_aa: CASSQESNEKLFF
cdr3_nt: TGTGCCAGCAGCCAAGAGAGTAATGAAAAACTGTTTTTT

j_call: TRBJ1-2
v_call: TRBV19
clone_size: .
d_call: .
cdr3_aa: CASSIDLVGGYTF
cdr3_nt: TGTGCCAGTAGTATAGATCTGGTTGGTGGCTACACCTTC